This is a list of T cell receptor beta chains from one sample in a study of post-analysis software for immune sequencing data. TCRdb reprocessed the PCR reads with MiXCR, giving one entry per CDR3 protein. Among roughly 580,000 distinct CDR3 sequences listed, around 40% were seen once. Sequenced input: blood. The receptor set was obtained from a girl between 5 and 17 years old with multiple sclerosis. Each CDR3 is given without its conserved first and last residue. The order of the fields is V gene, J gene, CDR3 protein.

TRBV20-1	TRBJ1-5	SARSPGQGSNQPQH
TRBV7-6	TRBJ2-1	ASSLALAPLAPDEQF
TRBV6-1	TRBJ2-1	ASSEVFKEQF
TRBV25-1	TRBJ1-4	ASEKALGEKLF
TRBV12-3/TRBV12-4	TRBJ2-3	ASSSLSGAYLTDTQY
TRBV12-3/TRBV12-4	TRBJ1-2	ASSPGTVVYGYT
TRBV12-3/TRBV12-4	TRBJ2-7	ASSTQDSTYEQY
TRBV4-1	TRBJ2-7	ASSRTSGAAPYEQY
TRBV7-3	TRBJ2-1	ASSLLAGGPNEQF
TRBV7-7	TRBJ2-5	ASSFAGGQETQY
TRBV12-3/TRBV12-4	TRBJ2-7	ASRFGGGASYEQY
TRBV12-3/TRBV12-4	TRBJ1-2	ASSIGPHWKGYT
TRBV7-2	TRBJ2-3	ASSPQSGRVIDTQY
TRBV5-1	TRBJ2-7	ASSGGGFYEQY
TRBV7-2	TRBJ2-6	ASSSQTGRSSGANVLT
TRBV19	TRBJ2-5	ASRQASGGLQETQY
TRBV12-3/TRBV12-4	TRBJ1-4	ASSPSVATNEKLF
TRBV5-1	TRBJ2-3	ASSLLKSTDTQY
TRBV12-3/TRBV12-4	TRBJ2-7	ASRIAGGEHYEQY
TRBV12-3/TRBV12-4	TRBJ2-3	ASSLGAQMTDTQY
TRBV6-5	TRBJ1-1	ASSYSTGSAF
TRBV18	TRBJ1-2	ASSDGRYGYT
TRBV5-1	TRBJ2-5	ASSLGGAREETQY
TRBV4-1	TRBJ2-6	ASSQRDSGANVLT
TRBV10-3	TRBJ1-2	AISEQGDGYT
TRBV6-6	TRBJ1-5	ASSYGQVGGNQPQH
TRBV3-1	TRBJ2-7	ASSQFVSSHEQY
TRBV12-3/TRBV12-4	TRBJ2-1	ASSLKGLAGNEQF
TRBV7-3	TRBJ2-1	ASSLSLGGEQF
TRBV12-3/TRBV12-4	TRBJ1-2	ASTVPGQTYGYT
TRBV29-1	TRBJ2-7	SVAGLAEGYEQY
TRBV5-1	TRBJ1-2	ASSLEDVTGGDGYT
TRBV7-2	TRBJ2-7	ASSFGQGRSYEQY
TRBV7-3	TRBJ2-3	ASSSGDNTDMQY
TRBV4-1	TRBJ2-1	ASSQDQVPYNEQF
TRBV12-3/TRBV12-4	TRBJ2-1	ASSSRDYAGEQF
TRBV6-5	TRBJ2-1	ASSYWGGSYNEQF
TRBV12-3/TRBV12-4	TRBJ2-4	ASSPSLQGFGRNIQY
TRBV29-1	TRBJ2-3	STWTSAQY
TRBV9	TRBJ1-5	ASSGRGQINQPQH
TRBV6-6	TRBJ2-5	ASLRTNNHQETQY
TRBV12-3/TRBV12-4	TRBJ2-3	ASSAGQGTDTQY
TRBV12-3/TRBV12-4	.	ASRELRRSYEQY
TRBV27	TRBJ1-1	ASSSSTGTEAF
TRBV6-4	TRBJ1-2	ACSGDRGRGGYT
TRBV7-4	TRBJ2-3	ASIYQLAGECTQY